This TCR beta chain was obtained from a study of response to subunit inactivated influenza vaccine. Only a few counts were recorded for this clonotype. Its target is unknown. Via MiXCR, TCRdb re-called the RT-PCR reads, giving one row per CDR3 protein. The sample shows over 650,000 distinct CDR3 sequences, about 18% of them seen only once. The CDR3 is made up of 16 amino acids. Trimming removed 2 bases from V and 4 bases from J, with 12 bases in between. Findings and caveats of the study: The authors offered the suggestion that each seasonal influenza vaccination recruits few new T cells.

This receptor was identified in a man in his fifties or sixties who received an inactivated influenza vaccine. The genes are TRBV12-3 or TRBV12-4 and TRBJ2-6; D might be TRBD1 (6 bases). The specimen was PBMCs from blood, collected 5 days after vaccination. CDR3 DNA: TGTGCCAGCAGTTTACTGGGGGCGCTCGGGGCCAACGTCCTGACTTTC. This translates into CASSLLGALGANVLTF.